A single sample is the source of the 18 T cell receptor beta chains below, sequenced in a study of neurological immune-mediated disorders. TCRdb reanalysed the 5' RACE reads using MiXCR and keeps one entry per CDR3 protein. The sample records 20,000 to 25,000 distinct CDR3 sequences, about 18% being singletons. The sample consisted of CD8+ T cells from blood. Receptors were obtained from a woman aged 18-29 years with multiple sclerosis.

This clonotype showed up many times. CDR3 sequence (DNA): TGTGCCAGCAGCCCCTCGACTATAAAGCGGATATCCTACAATGAGCAGTTCTTC. This codes for CASSPSTIKRISYNEQFF. The rearrangement joins TRBV11-2 to TRBJ2-1; TRBD2 might be the D (5 bases). Germline V gene lookup returns CDR1 SGHAT and CDR2 FQNNGV. Trimming took 5 bases from V and 1 from J, leaving 21 bases between them. CDR3 length equals 18 residues.

This clonotype was counted many times. The chain joins TRBV3-1 to TRBJ1-5; D is possibly TRBD1 (5 bases). The CDR3 sequence is 15 residues long. The germline V and J ends were trimmed by 1 base and 2 bases, with 9 bases remaining between them. Germline loops: CDR1 LGHDT, CDR2 YNNKEL (reference sequence). The CDR3 loop is CASSQGGSGNQPQHF. Written as DNA, the CDR3 is TGTGCCAGCAGCCAAGGGGGCTCGGGCAATCAGCCCCAGCATTTT.

At least ten counts were recorded for this clonotype. V gene TRBV20-1 combines with J gene TRBJ2-7, with 9 positions matching TRBD2. Germline V gene data show CDR1 as DFQATT and CDR2 as SNEGSKA (reference sequence). V dropped 0 bases and J dropped 5; count of bases not matched to a gene: 8. CDR3 length equals 15 residues. The CDR3 is CSARDPAGGTNEQYV. As DNA, the CDR3 is TGCAGTGCTAGAGATCCGGCGGGAGGGACGAACGAGCAGTACGTC.

This clonotype has at least ten counts. The rearrangement joins TRBV5-6 to TRBJ1-6; TRBD1 matches 10 bases. CDR3 length: 14 residues. The germline CDR1 and CDR2 sequences are SGHDT and YYEEEE. J lost 10 bases, V lost 5 bases, and 6 bases had no gene match. The DNA of the CDR3 is TGTGCCAGCAGAATAGGGACAGGGGCCTCACCCCTCCACTTT. It is translated as CASRIGTGASPLHF.

The rearrangement uses TRBV29-1 and TRBJ1-2, with 7 bases aligning to TRBD1. Germline CDR1 SQVTM, CDR2 ANQGSEA. CDR3 length equals 14 residues. V lost 5 bases to trimming and J lost 4 bases; unmatched junction nucleotides: 10. The CDR3 DNA reads as TGCAGCGTTACTCTATTGACAGGGAGCTATGGCTACACCTTC. Amino acid sequence: CSVTLLTGSYGYTF.

The sample holds many counts of this clonotype. This chain uses TRBV20-1 with TRBJ1-2; D unresolved. The CDR3 has 13 residues. Trimming took off 0 bases at V and 4 bases at J, with 9 bases between the two ends. Per the germline V gene, CDR1 is DFQATT and CDR2 is SNEGSKA (reference sequence). CDR3 DNA: TGCAGTGCTAGAGATCCCGGGGTCTATGGCTACACCTTC. Amino acid sequence: CSARDPGVYGYTF.

At least ten counts were recorded for this clonotype. This rearrangement joins TRBV2 to TRBJ1-1, with D perhaps matching TRBD1 (5 bases). CDR1 and CDR2 (germline): SNHLY, FYNNEI. The germline V and J ends were trimmed by 5 bases and 6 bases, with 22 bases remaining between them. The CDR3 contains 16 residues. In nucleotides, the CDR3 is TGTGCCAGCAGTTTCCCCCGGGGGAGCACTTACCCTGAAGCTTTCTTT. Protein: CASSFPRGSTYPEAFF.

The V gene is TRBV5-8, the J gene TRBJ2-5; D remains ambiguous. This CDR3 is built from 13 residues. V was trimmed by 5 bases and J by 6 bases, leaving 14 bases between them. Germline lookup yields CDR1 SGHTS and CDR2 YDEGEE. The CDR3 here is CASRSLRLQTQYF. The CDR3, as DNA: TGTGCCAGCAGGTCCTTAAGGCTACAGACCCAGTACTTC.

This clonotype appeared many times. The rearrangement links TRBV9 to TRBJ2-3, with D tentatively TRBD1 or TRBD2 (5 bases each). From germline, CDR1 is SGDLS and CDR2 YYNGEE. V lost 7 bases to trimming and J lost 1 base, with 13 bases between them. The CDR3 runs 14 residues. CDR3 sequence: CASAGAGRTDTQYF. CDR3 nucleotides: TGTGCCAGCGCCGGGGCGGGCCGCACAGATACGCAGTATTTT.

This clonotype was detected ten times or more. The CDR3 protein is CASSLWSGANVLTF. CDR3 bases: TGCGCCAGCAGCTTGTGGAGTGGGGCCAACGTCCTGACTTTC. This rearrangement joins TRBV5-1 to TRBJ2-6; D not certain. This CDR3 spans 14 amino acids. CDR1 SGHRS and CDR2 YFSETQ come from the germline V gene. V was cut by 1 base and J by 3 bases, with 5 bases left in between.

V and J are TRBV11-2 and TRBJ2-7; 8 nucleotides line up with TRBD1. The germline gives CDR1 SGHAT, CDR2 FQNNGV. V lost 8 bases and J lost 3; bases outside the gene matches: 6. The CDR3 extends over 13 amino acids. CDR3 sequence: CASSSTGGYEQYF. The CDR3 bases are TGTGCCAGCTCGTCTACAGGGGGCTACGAGCAGTACTTC.

The sample holds many counts of this clonotype. This chain connects TRBV10-2 to TRBJ1-2, with a possible D match to TRBD1 (5 bases). The CDR3 totals 15 residues. V was cut by 2 bases and J by 7 bases, with 17 bases left in between. Per the germline V gene, CDR1 is WSHSY and CDR2 is SAAADI. CDR3 amino acids: CASSENQGGVGGYTF. The CDR3 DNA sequence: TGCGCCAGCAGTGAGAACCAGGGAGGGGTTGGTGGCTACACCTTC.

This clonotype showed up many times. The chain uses TRBV6-5 and TRBJ2-2; D possibly matches TRBD1 or TRBD2 (6 bases each). The CDR3 length is 18 residues. V lost 1 base, J lost 1 base, and 16 bases lay in between. Looked up from germline, CDR1 is MNHEY and CDR2 is SVGAGI. CDR3 loop: CASSYFEGGGWNTGELFF. The DNA for the CDR3 is TGTGCCAGCAGTTACTTCGAGGGGGGTGGGTGGAACACCGGGGAGCTGTTTTTT.

As DNA, the CDR3 is TGTGCCAGCAGCTTGGGCCCTGCGGGCAATCAGCCCCAGCATTTT. This codes for CASSLGPAGNQPQHF. The V gene is TRBV5-5, the J gene TRBJ1-5; D is unresolved. From germline, CDR1 is SGHKS and CDR2 YYEKEE (reference sequence). The ends were cut back, 0 bases at V and 2 bases at J, with 9 bases in the middle. The CDR3 is 15 amino acids.

This clonotype was detected ten times or more. This chain joins TRBV29-1 and TRBJ2-1; no clear D. This CDR3 contains 10 residues. Trimming stripped 4 bases from V and 6 bases from J, with 4 bases between. Germline V lookup: CDR1 SQVTM, CDR2 ANQGSEA. CDR3 amino acids: CSVGVNEQFF. The CDR3 DNA reads as TGCAGCGTTGGGGTCAATGAGCAGTTCTTC.

This clonotype was counted at least ten times. The V and J genes are TRBV28 and TRBJ2-7; D is ambiguous. CDR1 and CDR2 (germline): MDHEN, SYDVKM. The CDR3 spans 15 residues. V was cut by 2 bases and J by 5 bases, with 16 bases left in between. The CDR3 spells CASSLAPSERHEQYF. The CDR3 region has the DNA TGTGCCAGCAGTTTAGCCCCCTCGGAACGCCACGAGCAGTACTTC.

This clonotype has ten or more counts. The chain couples TRBV19 to TRBJ2-2, with D perhaps TRBD1 (5 bases). In germline, CDR1 is LNHDA, CDR2 SQIVND (reference sequence). Trimming stripped 7 bases from V and 3 bases from J, with 6 bases between. The CDR3 has 12 residues. This chain's CDR3 is CASKGDTGELFF. DNA for the CDR3: TGTGCCAGTAAAGGGGACACCGGGGAGCTGTTTTTT.

This clonotype came up many times. The chain recombines TRBV4-1 with TRBJ2-1; D is possibly TRBD2 (6 bases). The CDR3 covers 13 residues. The V end lost 0 bases, the J end lost 8 bases, and 8 bases lay between the germline ends. Germline assignment: CDR1 MGHRA and CDR2 YSYEKL. CDR3 nucleotides: TGCGCCAGCAGCCAAGACGGAGGGGATGAGCAGTTCTTC. This encodes CASSQDGGDEQFF.